This T cell receptor (beta chain) appears in the sequencing data of a study of tumor-infiltrating lymphocytes in primary liver carcinoma. Study context: About 3.65 to 8 million productive TCRbeta reads were obtained from the samples, with similar numbers across tissue types.

This clonotype was detected many times. cDNA specific to TCR beta was made from approximately 0.55 ug of total RNA, with a constant-region primer employed for priming. Amplification in three nested multiplex PCR rounds with slightly modified ARM-PCR gave rise to TCR beta libraries. Each CDR3 protein is one row after TCRdb ran MiXCR on the multiplex PCR reads. The sample consists of 84,000 or so distinct CDR3 sequences, more than 65% of them appearing once. Starting material for RNA and DNA co-extraction consisted of about 20-30 mg of unsorted bulk tissue. The sequenced material came from liver tumor tissue from sampling region 1. Regarding subset: tumor region T1, superior pole. The source is a man aged 40-50 years with primary liver carcinoma and hepatitis B virus infection.

CDR3 sequence: CAISDSIAKVNEQFF. CDR3 in DNA: TGTGCCATCAGTGATTCGATTGCTAAAGTGAATGAGCAGTTCTTC. V is TRBV10-3 and J is TRBJ2-1; no reliable D call. The ends were cut back, 3 bases at V and 7 bases at J, with 16 bases in the middle. The CDR3 loop spans 15 amino acids. CDR1 ENHRY and CDR2 SYGVKD come from the germline V gene.